The rows below give T cell receptor beta chains drawn from one sample of a study of spatial heterogeneity in lung cancer. From the 5' RACE reads, TCRdb called clonotypes with MiXCR, one entry per CDR3 protein. The sample contains more than 25,000 distinct CDR3 sequences, almost 5.5% of which appear only once. Material: PBMCs, obtained at follow-up. Receptors originate from a female donor with early-stage non-small cell lung cancer. CDR3s include the opening cysteine and the closing phenylalanine or tryptophan. The D gene is left open where the match is weak. The size of a clone is reported for some rows only, either as once, few or many, or as a class for expanded clones.

CDR3nt | CDR3aa | j_gene | d_gene | abundance | v_gene
TGTGCCAGCACCCCGTTGGGGACAGGGACGTACGAGCAGTACTTC | CASTPLGTGTYEQYF | TRBJ2-7 | TRBD1 | many | TRBV7-2
TGTGCCAGCAGTTACGGGACACCGAACACTGAAGCTTTCTTT | CASSYGTPNTEAFF | TRBJ1-1 | . | many | TRBV6-2/TRBV6-3
TGTGCCAGCAGCTTAGGTAGTTTCAGCAATCAGCCCCAGCATTTT | CASSLGSFSNQPQHF | TRBJ1-5 | . | . | TRBV7-6
TGCGCCAGCAGCTCCAGGACTGGAGGCGAGCAGTACTTC | CASSSRTGGEQYF | TRBJ2-7 | . | many | TRBV5-1
TGTGCCAGCAGCGTCGGCGGGAGTGGGCCCGGAGGCAATGAGCAGTTCTTC | CASSVGGSGPGGNEQFF | TRBJ2-1 | TRBD2 | few | TRBV9
TGTGCCACCTGGGACCCCGGCGCCTACGAGCAGTACTTC | CATWDPGAYEQYF | TRBJ2-7 | . | many | TRBV10-3
TGCAGCGTTGCTGGACTAGCGGGGGGACTTGGTGGCTACAATGAGCAGTTCTTC | CSVAGLAGGLGGYNEQFF | TRBJ2-1 | TRBD2 | many | TRBV29-1
TGCGCCAGCAGCGGCGAGTTGGATGAGCAGTTCTTC | CASSGELDEQFF | TRBJ2-1 | . | many | TRBV5-1
TGTGCCAGCAGCTTGGGCCGGGGTTCTGGCTACACCTTC | CASSLGRGSGYTF | TRBJ1-2 | . | many | TRBV5-7
TGTGCCAGCAGCCCGAACCGACAGGGATTTGATAGCACAGATACGCAGTATTTT | CASSPNRQGFDSTDTQYF | TRBJ2-3 | TRBD1 | medium-sized | TRBV5-4
TGCAGTGCTGGGGCTAGGGACTCCTACGAGCAGTACTTC | CSAGARDSYEQYF | TRBJ2-7 | . | many | TRBV20-1
TGTGCCAGCAGTTACTCTCCTATGGGCTACGAGCAGTACTTC | CASSYSPMGYEQYF | TRBJ2-7 | . | many | TRBV6-5
TGCAGCGTTCAAGGACAGATGAACACTGAAGCTTTCTTT | CSVQGQMNTEAFF | TRBJ1-1 | . | many | TRBV29-1
TGCAGCGTTGAAGAAGGGGCAGGGTATAAGGGCTACACCTTC | CSVEEGAGYKGYTF | TRBJ1-2 | . | many | TRBV29-1
TGTGCCAGCAGTTTATCGATCGGGTTGGGAGATACGCAGTATTTT | CASSLSIGLGDTQYF | TRBJ2-3 | . | many | TRBV27
TGTGCCAGTAGTCCGAGGAGGGCTAGCACAGATACGCAGTATTTT | CASSPRRASTDTQYF | TRBJ2-3 | . | . | TRBV19
TGTGCCAGCAGCTTGGCCCTAGCGGGGGGGCAAGATACGCAGTATTTT | CASSLALAGGQDTQYF | TRBJ2-3 | TRBD2 | many | TRBV5-6
TGTGCCAGCAGCTTAGGACCGACAGGCAACCTCTATGGCTACACCTTC | CASSLGPTGNLYGYTF | TRBJ1-2 | . | many | TRBV7-2
TGCAGTGCCGGGGGGCTAGCGGGACGTGAGACCCAGTACTTC | CSAGGLAGRETQYF | TRBJ2-5 | TRBD2 | many | TRBV20-1
TGTGCCAGCAGCTCGACACTTACATACCCCTCCTACGAGCAGTACTTC | CASSSTLTYPSYEQYF | TRBJ2-7 | . | many | TRBV7-2
TGTGCCAGCTCCCAAGGGGCGGGATTTGAAGCTTTCTTT | CASSQGAGFEAFF | TRBJ1-1 | . | many | TRBV7-2
TGTGCCAGCAGTCGATCCGGGACTCAAGGCAATGAGCAGTTCTTC | CASSRSGTQGNEQFF | TRBJ2-1 | . | many | TRBV6-2/TRBV6-3
TGTGCCAGCGCCCCCTCGAGCGGGGGCGTCTACGAGCAGTACTTC | CASAPSSGGVYEQYF | TRBJ2-7 | TRBD2 | few | TRBV7-2
TGCAGTGCTAGAGGTGGACAGGGCGCCTACGAGCAGTACTTC | CSARGGQGAYEQYF | TRBJ2-7 | TRBD1 | many | TRBV20-1
TGTGCCAGTAGTCAACAAAGAGGAAACACCATATATTTT | CASSQQRGNTIYF | TRBJ1-3 | . | many | TRBV19
TGTGCCAGCAGTGTCACAGGGTCCAATTCACCCCTCCACTTT | CASSVTGSNSPLHF | TRBJ1-6 | . | few | TRBV6-1
TGTGCCAGCAGTTCGGGACCCGCAACGCACGCTTTCTTT | CASSSGPATHAFF | TRBJ1-1 | . | many | TRBV12-3/TRBV12-4
TGTGCCAGCAGCTTGACGGGGTCAACTAATGAAAAACTGTTTTTT | CASSLTGSTNEKLFF | TRBJ1-4 | . | . | TRBV7-9
TGTGCCAGCAGTCTCCCCAGTGTGGTGATGTTGGTCTTC | CASSLPSVVMLVF | TRBJ2-1 | . | many | TRBV28
TGTGCTAGTGGGACGGGGGGTACGCAGTATTTT | CASGTGGTQYF | TRBJ2-3 | TRBD2 | many | TRBV12-5
TGTGCCAGCAACCCCGGGGCAGGGGAGAACACTGAAGCTTTCTTT | CASNPGAGENTEAFF | TRBJ1-1 | . | many | TRBV6-5
TGTGCCAGCAGCCAAGCGGGGGTTTCTGTCGAGCAGTACTTC | CASSQAGVSVEQYF | TRBJ2-7 | TRBD2 | many | TRBV7-2
TGCGCCAGCAGCTTGCGCGGGGGGCCTGACAATGAGCAGTTCTTC | CASSLRGGPDNEQFF | TRBJ2-1 | TRBD2 | many | TRBV5-1
TGTGCCAGCTCACCAGGCCCAGGTCCCTACGAGCAGTACTTC | CASSPGPGPYEQYF | TRBJ2-7 | . | many | TRBV18
TGTGCCAGCAGCTTAGTGGCAGGGCCTAGCTCCTACGAGCAGTACTTC | CASSLVAGPSSYEQYF | TRBJ2-7 | . | many | TRBV7-2
TGCAGTGCTAGAGATAGCAACTGGGATTCACCCCTCCACTTT | CSARDSNWDSPLHF | TRBJ1-6 | . | many | TRBV20-1
TGTGCCAGCAGTTTAGGGGGCGCGGGAGTAGCTTTCTTT | CASSLGGAGVAFF | TRBJ1-1 | . | many | TRBV27
TGTGCCAGCAGCTTGGACGCGAGCTCTGGAAACACCATATATTTT | CASSLDASSGNTIYF | TRBJ1-3 | . | many | TRBV5-6
TGTGCCAGCAGCAACGGAGGAGGTATGCAGTTCTTC | CASSNGGGMQFF | TRBJ2-1 | . | many | TRBV2
TGTGCCTGGAGTTCCCGGACTAGCGGATACTCCTACGAGCAGTACTTC | CAWSSRTSGYSYEQYF | TRBJ2-7 | TRBD2 | many | TRBV30
TGTGCCAGCAGCCACACGGGACCCGAAGCTTTCTTT | CASSHTGPEAFF | TRBJ1-1 | . | many | TRBV3-1
TGCAGCGTTGAAGAGGCACCTAACTATGGCTACACCTTC | CSVEEAPNYGYTF | TRBJ1-2 | . | many | TRBV29-1
TGTGCCAGCAGCCCACCCCCGACTAGCGGGAGAGGCTACGAGCAGTACTTC | CASSPPPTSGRGYEQYF | TRBJ2-7 | TRBD2 | many | TRBV7-2
TGTGCCAGCAGGGTTTCGACAGTAGCCAAAAACATTCAGTACTTC | CASRVSTVAKNIQYF | TRBJ2-4 | . | many | TRBV2
TGTGCCAGCAGCCGGGGGGAGGCCATCACACCAGATACGCAGTATTTT | CASSRGEAITPDTQYF | TRBJ2-3 | . | . | TRBV4-2
TGTGCCAGCAGCCCTGGACAGGGGGCGAGGGAGCAGTACTTC | CASSPGQGAREQYF | TRBJ2-7 | TRBD1 | many | TRBV7-9
TGTGCCAGCAGCTTAGCGGGGGGAACAGATACGCAGTATTTT | CASSLAGGTDTQYF | TRBJ2-3 | . | medium-sized | TRBV7-8
TGTGCCAGCAGCCCTAGAAGGCCCCGGAGCGATGAGCAGTTCTTC | CASSPRRPRSDEQFF | TRBJ2-1 | . | many | TRBV13
TGTGCCAGCAGCTTGTCGGGGGGATACCAAGAGACCCAGTACTTC | CASSLSGGYQETQYF | TRBJ2-5 | TRBD2 | many | TRBV7-2
TGCAGTGCTAGAGCCTCATTGGGCCAGGGAAGCCCCTACGAGCAGTACTTC | CSARASLGQGSPYEQYF | TRBJ2-7 | . | . | TRBV20-1
TGCGCCAGCAGCCAGGGACAGGATAATTCACCCCTCCACTTT | CASSQGQDNSPLHF | TRBJ1-6 | TRBD1 | many | TRBV5-1
TGTGCCAGCAGTTCACGGGGTCCGGGGGCTGAAGCTTTCTTT | CASSSRGPGAEAFF | TRBJ1-1 | . | few | TRBV6-5
TGTGCCAGCAGTTTATTAGCGGGCTCCGAGCAGTACTTC | CASSLLAGSEQYF | TRBJ2-7 | TRBD2 | few | TRBV27
TGCGCCAGCAGCCAAGATATGCAGGAGACCCAGTACTTC | CASSQDMQETQYF | TRBJ2-5 | . | many | TRBV4-3
TGTGCCAGCAGCTTAGGGGGATCTAACTATGGCTACACCTTC | CASSLGGSNYGYTF | TRBJ1-2 | . | many | TRBV7-9
TGTGCCAGCCAGCGGGAGGGTCTCACAGATACGCAGTATTTT | CASQREGLTDTQYF | TRBJ2-3 | TRBD2 | many | TRBV2